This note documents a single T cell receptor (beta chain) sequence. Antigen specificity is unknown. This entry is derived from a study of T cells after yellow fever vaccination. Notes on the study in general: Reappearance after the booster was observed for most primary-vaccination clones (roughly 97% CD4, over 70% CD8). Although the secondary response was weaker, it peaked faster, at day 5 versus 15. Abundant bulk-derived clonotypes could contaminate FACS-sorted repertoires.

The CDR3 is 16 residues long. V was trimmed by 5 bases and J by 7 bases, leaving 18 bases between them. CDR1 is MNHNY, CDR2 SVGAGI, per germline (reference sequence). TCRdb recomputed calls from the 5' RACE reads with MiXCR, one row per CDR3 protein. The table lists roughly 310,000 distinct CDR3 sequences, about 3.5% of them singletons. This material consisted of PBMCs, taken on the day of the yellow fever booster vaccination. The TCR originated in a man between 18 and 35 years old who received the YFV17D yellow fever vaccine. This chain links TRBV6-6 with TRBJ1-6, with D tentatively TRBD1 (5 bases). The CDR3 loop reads CASSPSSGTDNSPLHF. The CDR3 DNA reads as TGTGCCAGCAGTCCGTCCTCAGGGACTGACAATTCACCCCTCCACTTT.